These 29 T cell receptor beta chains were all obtained from the same sample, sequenced in a study of siplizumab effects on memory and regulatory T cells. Sequencing was performed with immunoSEQ multiplex PCR; in TCRdb, only in-frame clones are kept and a portion is missing. This table holds around 100,000 clones, about 90% found once. The material sequenced was non-Treg CD4+ T cells sorted from blood. These receptor sequences come from a human donor in good health.

As regards this clone: Compared with germline, one end of the junction differs, possibly owing to a read error. The rearrangement joins TRBV4-2 to TRBJ2-3; TRBD2 agrees at 9 bases. The CDR3 covers 15 residues. Germline lookup yields CDR1 LGHNA and CDR2 YNFKEQ. The CDR3 coding sequence is TGTGCCAGCAACCAACGGACTAGCGCAACAGATACGCAGTATTTT. Translating it yields CASNQRTSATDTQYF.

V usage is TRBV29-1 and J usage is TRBJ1-2; perhaps TRBD1 as D (6 bases). CDR3 size: 14 residues. Germline lookup yields CDR1 SQVTM and CDR2 ANQGSEA. The V gene lost 6 bases and the J gene lost 4 bases, with 18 bases spanning the gap. DNA of the CDR3: TGCAGCGTAGGGGCTCCGGGGGGGGCCTATGGCTACACCTTC. Amino acid sequence: CSVGAPGGAYGYTF.

This chain joins TRBV5-4 and TRBJ2-7; D is perhaps TRBD2 (5 bases). V lost 0 bases and J 3 bases, leaving 10 bases between the germline ends. This CDR3 contains 14 residues. CDR1 is SGHNT, CDR2 YYREEE, per germline (reference sequence). CDR3 nucleotide sequence: TGTGCCAGCAGCTTGGGGGAGATAAACTACGAGCAGTACTTC. It translates to CASSLGEINYEQYF.

The chain employs TRBV5-1 and TRBJ2-1; 7 bases fit TRBD1. The CDR3 spans 13 residues. The V gene's germline CDR1 is SGHRS and CDR2 YFSETQ. V gave up 4 bases and J gave up 9 bases; unmatched junction bases: 7. This chain's CDR3 is CASSPGQLGEQFF. The CDR3 region has the DNA TGCGCCAGCAGCCCGGGACAGCTGGGTGAGCAGTTCTTC.

V usage is TRBV5-6 and J usage is TRBJ2-1, with a weak D call TRBD2 (5 bases). Trimming took 2 bases from V and 15 from J, leaving 12 bases between them. Germline V gene sequence: CDR1 SGHDT, CDR2 YYEEEE. This CDR3 is 11 amino acids long. CDR3 DNA sequence: TGTGCCAGCAGCTTCGCCCGGGATTCGTTCTTC. It codes for CASSFARDSFF.

This sequence joins TRBV19 and TRBJ1-1; 7 bases fit TRBD1. CDR3 length equals 19 residues. J lost 3 bases, V lost 0 bases, and 16 bases had no gene match. Germline V gene sequence: CDR1 LNHDA, CDR2 SQIVND (reference sequence). CDR3 sequence (DNA): TGTGCCAGTAGTATAGATTACTGGACAGGTGTGGACTCGGACACTGAAGCTTTCTTT. This sequence encodes CASSIDYWTGVDSDTEAFF.

The J gene is TRBJ2-7, the V gene TRBV6-6; TRBD2 agrees at 9 bases. This CDR3 has 13 amino acids. Germline values: CDR1 MNHNY, CDR2 SVGAGI (reference sequence). V trimming: 6 bases; J trimming: 5 bases; junction bases outside the gene matches: 5. In DNA form, the CDR3 reads TGTGCCAGCAGACTTAGCGGGAGAAACGAGCAGTACTTC. Encoded protein: CASRLSGRNEQYF.

Turning to this clone: At one boundary the junction diverges from the germline segment, which might be a read error. The genes are TRBV7-7 and TRBJ2-1, with 13 positions matching TRBD2. Germline-derived CDR1 and CDR2 are SSHAT and FNYEAQ (reference sequence). The CDR3 covers 15 residues. The CDR3 DNA is TGTGCTAGCAGCTTAGGGACTAGCGGGAACAATGAGCAGTTCTTC. It is translated as CASSLGTSGNNEQFF.

This clone was observed a single time. The rearrangement links TRBV19 to TRBJ2-7, with 10 bases aligning to TRBD2. CDR3 length equals 15 residues. Germline CDR1 LNHDA, CDR2 SQIVND (reference sequence). The V gene end was trimmed by 3 bases and the J gene end by 4 bases; junction bases not matched to a gene: 6. The CDR3 DNA sequence: TGTGCCAGTAGTATTCCTAGCGGGAGTAGGTACGAGCAGTACTTC. It is translated as CASSIPSGSRYEQYF. The full variable domain, with the rest looked up from reference TRBV19 and TRBJ2-7, is DGGITQSPKYLFRKEGQNVTLSCEQNLNHDAMYWYRQDPGQGLRLIYYSQIVNDFQKGDIAEGYSVSREKKESFPLTVTSAQKNPTAFYLCASSIPSGSRYEQYFGPGTRLTVT.

V gene TRBV28 combines with J gene TRBJ2-3, with D tentatively TRBD2 (6 bases). The V gene's germline CDR1 is MDHEN and CDR2 SYDVKM. Trimming shortened V by 3 bases and J by 0 bases, and 10 bases separated the two germline ends. The CDR3 consists of 15 residues. The CDR3 sequence is CASSFSGPSTDTQYF. Written as DNA, the CDR3 is TGTGCCAGCAGTTTTAGCGGACCTAGCACAGATACGCAGTATTTT.

This rearrangement joins TRBV6-1 to TRBJ1-5, with D unclear. Per germline, CDR1 MNHNS and CDR2 SASEGT. The CDR3 spans 12 residues. Trimming pared 6 bases from V and 5 bases from J, leaving 8 bases between. The CDR3 sequence: CASSRSYQPQHF. Here the CDR3 DNA reads TGTGCCAGCAGCAGGAGTTATCAGCCCCAGCATTTT.

The J gene is TRBJ2-7, the V gene TRBV29-1; possibly TRBD2 for D (5 bases). V gave up 5 bases and J gave up 0 bases, with 20 bases separating them. Germline V gene sequence: CDR1 SQVTM, CDR2 ANQGSEA. This CDR3 contains 16 residues. CDR3 sequence (DNA): TGCAGCGTTCAACGAAAGCGGAGCCCCAGCTCCTACGAGCAGTACTTC. Residues: CSVQRKRSPSSYEQYF.

The J gene is TRBJ1-4, the V gene TRBV6-5, with TRBD1 matching over 7 bases. The CDR3 sequence is 13 residues long. CDR1 and CDR2 from the germline V gene are MNHEY and SVGAGI. The ends lost 6 bases at V and 7 bases at J; junction bases unmatched: 5. The CDR3 protein is CASRYRGSEKLFF. The CDR3 DNA reads TGTGCCAGCAGGTACAGGGGTAGTGAAAAACTGTTTTTT.

This rearrangement joins TRBV5-1 to TRBJ1-2, with a weak D call TRBD1 (5 bases). The germline CDR1 and CDR2 sequences are SGHRS and YFSETQ. The length of the CDR3 is 14 residues. V lost 5 bases and J lost 5, with 16 bases in between. The CDR3 spells CASSREDTRYGYTF. The CDR3 DNA reads TGCGCCAGCAGTCGAGAGGACACCCGTTATGGCTACACCTTC.

This chain joins TRBV27 and TRBJ2-3, with D uncertain. Per germline, CDR1 MNHEY and CDR2 SMNVEV (reference sequence). V was trimmed by 2 bases and J by 0 bases, leaving 9 bases between them. This CDR3 spans 15 amino acids. The CDR3 nucleotides are TGTGCCAGCAGTTTAAAGGCAGGTAGCACAGATACGCAGTATTTT. Protein: CASSLKAGSTDTQYF.

This clone has a single count. The V and J genes are TRBV6-5 and TRBJ1-1; 7 nucleotides align to TRBD1. The CDR3 sequence is 15 residues long. V dropped 0 bases and J dropped 10; count of bases not matched to a gene: 11. Germline CDR1 and CDR2: MNHEY and SVGAGI. CDR3 in amino acids: CASSYSGDRAPGAFF. The CDR3 DNA reads TGTGCCAGCAGTTACTCGGGAGACAGGGCGCCTGGAGCTTTCTTT.

The genes are TRBV28 and TRBJ1-5; 7 bases match TRBD1. The germline gives CDR1 MDHEN, CDR2 SYDVKM. V gave up 6 bases and J gave up 2 bases; unmatched junction bases: 13. The CDR3 contains 17 residues. The DNA of the CDR3 is TGTGCCAGCAGGAAATTGAGAGGGGGCAGGGGCAATCAGCCCCAGCATTTT. This encodes CASRKLRGGRGNQPQHF.

The chain employs TRBV18 and TRBJ2-1, with a possible D match to TRBD2 (6 bases). V was pared by 0 bases and J by 7 bases, with 19 bases between. The germline CDR1 and CDR2 sequences are KGHSH and LQKENI. CDR3 length: 17 amino acids. Here the CDR3 reads CASSPPTGERVRNEQFF. In DNA form, the CDR3 reads TGTGCCAGCTCACCACCTACCGGCGAGCGGGTTAGGAATGAGCAGTTCTTC.

The rearrangement joins TRBV18 to TRBJ1-1; TRBD1 agrees at 10 bases. With V trimmed by 5 bases and J by 7 bases, 10 bases remained unmatched. This CDR3 has 15 residues. Germline-derived CDR1 and CDR2 are KGHSH and LQKENI. For the CDR3, the DNA is TGTGCCAGCTCAATAACCGGGACAGGGGCGGGTGAAGCTTTCTTT. Amino acid sequence: CASSITGTGAGEAFF.

The table lists this clone with a few counts. The chain uses TRBV19 and TRBJ1-5, with a weak D call TRBD1 (5 bases). This CDR3 has 15 residues. Germline V lookup: CDR1 LNHDA, CDR2 SQIVND (reference sequence). Trimming removed 6 bases at V and 6 bases at J, with 18 bases between. This CDR3 reads CASRDRTRRGQPQHF. Here the CDR3 DNA reads TGTGCCAGTAGAGATCGGACCCGAAGGGGTCAGCCCCAGCATTTT.

The V and J genes are TRBV19 and TRBJ1-1; no clear D. This CDR3 contains 15 residues. Germline loops: CDR1 LNHDA, CDR2 SQIVND (reference sequence). V gave up 4 bases and J gave up 0 bases, with 12 bases separating them. This chain's CDR3 is CASSTLSTLNTEAFF. In nucleotides, the CDR3 is TGTGCCAGTAGTACCCTTTCGACACTGAACACTGAAGCTTTCTTT.

This rearrangement joins TRBV28 to TRBJ2-7, with 8 bases that match TRBD1. The V and J ends lost 5 bases and 3 bases, in that order; junction bases with no gene match: 9. The CDR3 extends over 15 amino acids. Germline-derived CDR1 and CDR2 are MDHEN and SYDVKM. CDR3 sequence reads: CASSLRSGGVYEQYF. For the CDR3, the DNA is TGTGCCAGCAGTCTCCGATCAGGGGGCGTCTACGAGCAGTACTTC.

This chain uses TRBV4-3 with TRBJ2-6; no clear D. Germline-derived CDR1 and CDR2 are LGHNA and YSLEER. This CDR3 contains 14 residues. Trimming left V 1 base short and J 3 bases short, with 4 bases between. CDR3 DNA sequence: TGCGCCAGCAGCCAAGGGATTGGGGCCAACGTCCTGACTTTC. Translated, it gives CASSQGIGANVLTF.

This sequence joins TRBV9 and TRBJ2-7; TRBD1 matches 11 bases. This CDR3 spans 15 amino acids. CDR1 is SGDLS and CDR2 is YYNGEE in the germline V gene. Trimming at V came to 2 bases and at J to 9 bases, leaving 10 bases not matched to a gene. CDR3 in DNA: TGTGCCAGCAGCGTCGGGGACAGGGGGTTCCCCCGGCAGTACTTC. This sequence encodes CASSVGDRGFPRQYF.

The chain employs TRBV7-8 and TRBJ2-1; possibly TRBD2 for D (6 bases). CDR1 and CDR2 (germline): SGHVS, FQNEAQ. This CDR3 comprises 17 residues. Trimming removed 1 base from V and 2 bases from J, with 15 bases in between. CDR3: CASSLGSGTGAYNEQFF. The CDR3 DNA reads TGTGCCAGCAGCTTAGGGTCCGGGACGGGGGCCTACAATGAGCAGTTCTTC.

The rearrangement uses TRBV5-1 and TRBJ2-3, with 10 bases that match TRBD2. Germline V gene lookup returns CDR1 SGHRS and CDR2 YFSETQ. Trimming at V came to 2 bases and at J to 6 bases, leaving 3 bases not matched to a gene. The CDR3 is 14 amino acids. As DNA, the CDR3 is TGCGCCAGCAGCTTCGGGACTAGCGCCGATACGCAGTATTTT. It specifies CASSFGTSADTQYF.

This clone has a single count. The chain recombines TRBV28 with TRBJ2-5; 8 bases are a match to TRBD2. Germline CDR1 is MDHEN and CDR2 is SYDVKM. The length of the CDR3 is 14 residues. Trimming took 5 bases from V and 5 from J; bases not matched to a gene: 7. The DNA for the CDR3 is TGTGCCAGCAGTCCTCCGGGGGGGAGGGAGACCCAGTACTTC. Its translation is CASSPPGGRETQYF.

The V and J genes are TRBV4-1 and TRBJ2-4, with TRBD2 matching 8 bases. Germline V gives CDR1 MGHRA, CDR2 YSYEKL. The ends lost 0 bases at V and 4 bases at J; junction bases unmatched: 2. The CDR3 extends over 15 amino acids. The CDR3 sequence is CASSQDRGGKNIQYF. For the CDR3, the DNA is TGCGCCAGCAGCCAAGATCGGGGGGGGAAAAACATTCAGTACTTC.

The CDR3 DNA reads as TGTGCCAGCAGCTTAGAACGGGGGAGGTCCTACGAGCAGTACTTC. This codes for CASSLERGRSYEQYF. J is TRBJ2-7 and V is TRBV7-3; a possible D gene is TRBD2 (6 bases). Germline V gives CDR1 SGHTA, CDR2 FQGTGA. V was shortened by 2 bases and J by 1 base, with 12 bases between the two germline ends. The CDR3 sequence is 15 residues long.